This TCR beta chain appears in the sequencing data of a study of vaccination and CD4 T cells after COVID-19. As for the study in general: Control cultures, each given a CEFX pool, an HIV-1 Nef pool, or no peptide, were included.

CD4+ T cells that had been cultured provided DNA sequenced with the Oncomine TCR Beta short-read assay. Each CDR3 protein is one row after TCRdb ran MiXCR on the PCR reads. This table has about 22,000 distinct CDR3 sequences, about 33% appearing once. Treatment described: roughly ten-day PBMC culture with coronavirus spike peptide pools or control peptides (ViraFEST assay). Germline V gene lookup returns CDR1 MNHNS and CDR2 SASEGT. The V end lost 6 bases, the J end lost 0 bases, and 11 bases lay between the germline ends. This CDR3 is 15 amino acids long. A remark on this clonotype: The antigen is unknown.

This sequence was found in a human donor with COVID-19. Sequencing was performed on cultured CD4+ T cells from blood. The rearrangement uses TRBV6-1 and TRBJ2-2; D not resolved. The CDR3 nucleotides are TGTGCCAGCAGCAAGACAATCACGAACACCGGGGAGCTGTTTTTT. It encodes CASSKTITNTGELFF.